A single sample gave rise to the 10 T cell receptor beta chains below, sequenced in a study of response to subunit inactivated influenza vaccine. Using its own MiXCR run on the RT-PCR reads, TCRdb lists one record per CDR3 protein. The sample has some 570,000 distinct CDR3 sequences; about 11% are singletons. The same sample was also used in a study of T cells expressing NK-cell markers. This second study says: Making the TCR beta cDNA relied on 5'RACE template switching with UMIs.

The sequences come from PBMCs from blood, collected on the day of vaccination. These receptors came from a middle-aged man who received an inactivated influenza vaccine.

This clonotype was recorded a few times. The gene calls are TRBV10-3 and TRBJ2-5, with D possibly TRBD2 on 5 matching bases. Trimming removed 8 bases at V and 1 base at J, with 11 bases between. Germline V lookup: CDR1 ENHRY, CDR2 SYGVKD. The CDR3 length is 13 residues. The chain's CDR3 is CAIGGGSQETQYF. The CDR3 coding sequence is TGTGCCATCGGAGGCGGTTCCCAAGAGACCCAGTACTTC.

The sample holds a few counts of this clonotype. Here the CDR3 reads CASSQGAFLLGVIEQFF. DNA of the CDR3: TGTGCCAGCAGCCAAGGGGCCTTCTTGCTTGGGGTTATTGAGCAGTTCTTC. This chain joins TRBV3-1 and TRBJ2-1; unclear D gene. The CDR3 consists of 17 residues. Trimming stripped 1 base from V and 9 bases from J, with 22 bases between. Germline CDR1 is LGHDT and CDR2 is YNNKEL (reference sequence).

This clonotype showed up just a few times. V and J are TRBV10-3 and TRBJ1-1, with D uncertain. Germline lookup yields CDR1 ENHRY and CDR2 SYGVKD. This CDR3 region has 13 residues. V was shortened by 7 bases and J by 1 base, with 10 bases between the two germline ends. CDR3 bases: TGTGCCATCACCCTTACACAGAACACTGAAGCTTTCTTT. Encoded protein: CAITLTQNTEAFF.

This clonotype was detected only a few times. This chain joins TRBV29-1 and TRBJ2-1, with 7 nucleotides matching TRBD2. The V and J ends lost 6 bases and 4 bases, in that order; junction bases with no gene match: 6. Germline V gene data show CDR1 as SQVTM and CDR2 as ANQGSEA. The CDR3 consists of 13 residues. In DNA, the CDR3 is TGCAGCGTGGAACTAGCGAGGTACAATGAGCAGTTCTTC. Translating gives CSVELARYNEQFF.

The table lists this clonotype with a count of one. The chain employs TRBV5-1 and TRBJ2-1; TRBD2 might be the D (6 bases). The CDR3 has 14 amino acids. The V end was cut by 4 bases, the J end by 8 bases, with 16 bases between. Germline CDR1 reads SGHRS; CDR2 reads YFSETQ. The CDR3 nucleotides are TGCGCCAGCAGCCCCGGGACGCCGGGGGATGAGCAGTTCTTC. Its translation is CASSPGTPGDEQFF. The entire variable domain, with the rest obtained from reference TRBV5-1 and TRBJ2-1, is as follows: KAGVTQTPRYLIKTRGQQVTLSCSPISGHRSVSWYQQTPGQGLQFLFEYFSETQRNKGNFPGRFSGRQFSNSRSEMNVSTLELGDSALYLCASSPGTPGDEQFFGPGTRLTVL.

The sample holds a few counts of this clonotype. The J gene is TRBJ2-3, the V gene TRBV20-1; D gene unclear. CDR1 and CDR2 (germline): DFQATT, SNEGSKA (reference sequence). V dropped 2 bases and J dropped 6 bases, with 9 bases sitting between them. The CDR3 loop spans 12 amino acids. The DNA for the CDR3 is TGCAGTGCTAGACGCATACCGGATACGCAGTATTTT. Protein product: CSARRIPDTQYF.

This clonotype has only a few counts. The chain links TRBV28 to TRBJ1-5; a weak D match, TRBD1 (5 bases). Germline lookup yields CDR1 MDHEN and CDR2 SYDVKM. The CDR3 has 18 residues. Trimming pared 1 base from V and 4 bases from J, leaving 20 bases between. CDR3 residues: CASSLLTGPRKLNQPQHF. The CDR3 DNA follows: TGTGCCAGCAGTTTATTAACAGGTCCTCGAAAATTAAATCAGCCCCAGCATTTT.

This clonotype was picked up many times. This chain connects TRBV7-9 to TRBJ2-1; possibly TRBD1 for D (5 bases). The CDR3 loop spans 14 amino acids. Germline V lookup: CDR1 SEHNR, CDR2 FQNEAQ (reference sequence). The V gene lost 7 bases and the J gene lost 2 bases, with 12 bases spanning the gap. The CDR3 is CASTTQGAYNEQFF. Written as DNA, the CDR3 is TGTGCCAGCACCACCCAGGGCGCCTACAATGAGCAGTTCTTC. The full variable domain, its missing parts supplied by reference TRBV7-9 and TRBJ2-1, is DTGVSQNPRHKITKRGQNVTFRCDPISEHNRLYWYRQTLGQGPEFLTYFQNEAQLEKSRLLSDRFSAERPKGSFSTLEIQRTEQGDSAMYLCASTTQGAYNEQFFGPGTRLTVL.

In its sample, this clonotype was seen a few times. The rearrangement uses TRBV7-8 and TRBJ2-3; TRBD2 aligns across 10 bases. CDR1 and CDR2 (germline): SGHVS, FQNEAQ. The CDR3 runs to 15 residues. V was pared by 3 bases and J by 3 bases, with 3 bases of the junction left unmatched. CDR3 loop: CASSFASGRTDTQYF. The CDR3 region has the DNA TGTGCCAGCAGCTTCGCTAGCGGGAGAACAGATACGCAGTATTTT.

DNA of the CDR3: TGTGCCAGCAGCGACGGCAACTACGAGCAGTACTTC. Amino acids: CASSDGNYEQYF. The chain uses TRBV9 and TRBJ2-7; D not certain. This CDR3 is built from 12 residues. CDR1 and CDR2 (germline): SGDLS, YYNGEE. V was shortened by 3 bases and J by 3 bases, with 7 bases between the two germline ends.